Listed below are T cell receptor beta chains from one sample, sequenced in a study of human T cells and chemical hapten exposure. TCRdb redid the calling of the RACE reads with MiXCR, one entry per CDR3 protein. The sample has more than 65,000 distinct CDR3 sequences, over 6% seen once; the top ten hold under 2%. The material was whole blood, obtained in connection with sensitization to the hapten diphenylcyclopropenone (DPC). The receptor source for this set is a woman in her 30s with alopecia areata. Some clones in this sample may be carry-over from other donors' samples. Each CDR3 is given with its conserved first and last residue. D genes are given only for firm matches. Rows give clone size only sometimes, using once, few, many, or a class for an expanded clone.

>TRBV6-6|many|.|TRBJ2-3
CASSYSARADTQYF
TGTGCCAGCAGTTACTCTGCCAGGGCGGATACGCAGTATTTT
>TRBV6-6|.|.|TRBJ1-2
CASTTVVGVGDGYTF
TGTGCCAGCACCACCGTCGTAGGGGTTGGAGATGGCTACACCTTC
>TRBV10-3|many|.|TRBJ2-5
CAISENPRAVVQETQYF
TGTGCCATCAGTGAGAACCCCAGGGCAGTCGTCCAAGAGACCCAGTACTTC
>TRBV13|.|TRBD1|TRBJ2-7
CASSTTTGRGADYEQYF
TGTGCCAGCAGCACCACGACAGGGAGAGGGGCCGATTACGAGCAGTACTTC
>TRBV30|.|.|TRBJ1-1
CAWRRSRNTEAFF
TGTGCCTGGAGGAGGAGCCGGAACACTGAAGCTTTCTTT
>TRBV2|many|TRBD1|TRBJ1-1
CASSGTTGMGTEAFF
TGTGCCAGCAGTGGTACGACAGGGATGGGCACTGAAGCTTTCTTT
>TRBV15|few|.|TRBJ1-1
CATSRVSGVIGEAFF
TGTGCCACCAGCAGAGTTTCAGGGGTGATTGGTGAAGCTTTCTTT
>TRBV3-1|many|.|TRBJ2-7
CASSRRTGGAYEQYF
TGTGCCAGCAGCCGGCGGACAGGAGGGGCCTACGAGCAGTACTTC
>TRBV10-3|.|TRBD1|TRBJ2-3
CAISTGGPDTQYF
TGTGCCATCAGTACAGGGGGCCCAGATACGCAGTATTTT
>TRBV3-1|many|.|TRBJ1-1
CASSQVGQGTEAFF
TGTGCCAGCAGCCAAGTAGGGCAGGGCACTGAAGCTTTCTTT
>TRBV3-1|many|.|TRBJ2-2
CASSQGKGNTGELFF
TGTGCCAGCAGCCAGGGTAAGGGGAACACCGGGGAGCTGTTTTTT
>TRBV3-1|many|.|TRBJ1-2
CASSQESPWGHTDYGYTF
TGTGCCAGCAGCCAAGAAAGCCCATGGGGCCACACCGACTATGGCTACACCTTC
>TRBV27|few|TRBD1|TRBJ1-2
CASSRSGTGYGYTF
TGTGCCAGCAGCCGCTCCGGGACAGGCTATGGCTACACCTTC
>TRBV29-1|.|.|TRBJ1-2
CSVEEGGQVGYTF
TGCAGCGTTGAAGAGGGGGGGCAGGTTGGCTACACCTTC
>TRBV30|.|TRBD2|TRBJ2-7
CAWSPLTSRGAYEQYF
TGTGCCTGGAGTCCACTTACGAGCCGGGGGGCCTACGAGCAGTACTTC
>TRBV6-5|many|.|TRBJ2-7
CASSYSLSGRYEQYF
TGTGCCAGCAGTTACTCTCTCTCGGGTCGGTACGAGCAGTACTTC
>TRBV9|many|.|TRBJ2-3
CASSVGVGGGNTQYF
TGTGCCAGCAGCGTAGGCGTTGGGGGCGGAAATACGCAGTATTTT
>TRBV29-1|.|.|TRBJ1-1
CSVEVGTEAFF
TGCAGCGTTGAAGTGGGCACTGAAGCTTTCTTT
>TRBV5-4|.|.|TRBJ2-6
CASSPSLFSGANVLTF
TGTGCCAGCAGCCCGAGTCTATTCTCTGGGGCCAACGTCCTGACTTTC